These T cell receptor beta chains were read from a single sample in a study of blood T cells in healthy people across ages. In TCRdb, the 5' RACE reads were re-called with MiXCR into one record per CDR3 protein. The table has 550,000 to 650,000 distinct CDR3 sequences, about 25% seen once. The data were also submitted as part of a second study, on T cells of mothers and their children.

Sequencing was performed on blood. The source is a boy younger than 10 in good health. CDR3s include the opening cysteine and the closing phenylalanine or tryptophan. Fields, in order: CDR3 length, V gene, clone size, CDR3 protein. Expanded clones are given a class, and other clones once, few, many or no size at all.

cdr3_length: 14
v_call: TRBV5-3
clone_size: NA
cdr3_aa: CARSRDRGPPEAFF

cdr3_length: 13
v_call: TRBV2
clone_size: NA
cdr3_aa: CATGRGGLNIQYF

cdr3_length: 15
v_call: TRBV2
clone_size: many
cdr3_aa: CASSELAAGGNEQYF

cdr3_length: 14
v_call: TRBV7-2
clone_size: few
cdr3_aa: CASSLEAFYNEQFF

cdr3_length: 14
v_call: TRBV7-9
clone_size: NA
cdr3_aa: CASSFEGASTEAFF

cdr3_length: 14
v_call: TRBV6-2/TRBV6-3
clone_size: NA
cdr3_aa: CASSYNPDIGEQFF

cdr3_length: 17
v_call: TRBV7-2
clone_size: NA
cdr3_aa: CASSLGFGGGSQETQYF

cdr3_length: 14
v_call: TRBV12-3/TRBV12-4
clone_size: once
cdr3_aa: CASSLRGSNYGYTF

cdr3_length: 13
v_call: TRBV5-7
clone_size: once
cdr3_aa: CASSLIVAGGKYF

cdr3_length: 15
v_call: TRBV7-9
clone_size: few
cdr3_aa: CASSARLAVSDEQFF

cdr3_length: 14
v_call: TRBV27
clone_size: few
cdr3_aa: CASSSGIIYNEQFF

cdr3_length: 17
v_call: TRBV27
clone_size: NA
cdr3_aa: CASSLSGDIRWNSPLHF

cdr3_length: 16
v_call: TRBV4-1
clone_size: few
cdr3_aa: CASSQGLAGGPDTQYF

cdr3_length: 14
v_call: TRBV7-2
clone_size: NA
cdr3_aa: CASSLGALYNEQFF

cdr3_length: 12
v_call: TRBV7-2
clone_size: NA
cdr3_aa: CASSPALYEQYF

cdr3_length: 14
v_call: TRBV12-3/TRBV12-4
clone_size: few
cdr3_aa: CASSQAGLDYEQYF

cdr3_length: 17
v_call: TRBV9
clone_size: NA
cdr3_aa: CASSAGGRFSGANVLTF

cdr3_length: 13
v_call: TRBV27
clone_size: many
cdr3_aa: CASSLSGGYGYTF

cdr3_length: 15
v_call: TRBV9
clone_size: few
cdr3_aa: CASSGSGSSDNEQFF

cdr3_length: 12
v_call: TRBV11-2
clone_size: few
cdr3_aa: CASSLMAYGYTF

cdr3_length: 11
v_call: TRBV20-1
clone_size: many
cdr3_aa: CSARGAYEQYF

cdr3_length: 15
v_call: TRBV3-1
clone_size: NA
cdr3_aa: CASSPPRDTSDTQYF

cdr3_length: 13
v_call: TRBV6-2/TRBV6-3
clone_size: NA
cdr3_aa: CASSYIFRETQYF

cdr3_length: 15
v_call: TRBV7-7
clone_size: NA
cdr3_aa: CASSLGSGHSYEQYF

cdr3_length: 17
v_call: TRBV5-1
clone_size: few
cdr3_aa: CASSFGLAGLSYNEQFF

cdr3_length: 16
v_call: TRBV20-1
clone_size: NA
cdr3_aa: CSASLAGSSGANVLTF

cdr3_length: 13
v_call: TRBV20-1
clone_size: NA
cdr3_aa: CSARAQPTGELFF

cdr3_length: 15
v_call: TRBV6-1
clone_size: NA
cdr3_aa: CASSADGGSSYEQYF

cdr3_length: 16
v_call: TRBV5-1
clone_size: NA
cdr3_aa: CASSVTGSRSSAEQFF

cdr3_length: 16
v_call: TRBV6-2/TRBV6-3
clone_size: NA
cdr3_aa: CASISAGTISTDTQYF

cdr3_length: 13
v_call: TRBV20-1
clone_size: few
cdr3_aa: CSAQPTGDEKLFF

cdr3_length: 12
v_call: TRBV12-3/TRBV12-4
clone_size: many
cdr3_aa: CASSWAGETQYF

cdr3_length: 16
v_call: TRBV27
clone_size: NA
cdr3_aa: CASSLIRTGVVYEQYF

cdr3_length: 16
v_call: TRBV24-1
clone_size: NA
cdr3_aa: CATSEISGRRQETQYF

cdr3_length: 15
v_call: TRBV5-1
clone_size: NA
cdr3_aa: CASSLIGRGGDTQYF

cdr3_length: 13
v_call: TRBV7-9
clone_size: NA
cdr3_aa: CASTQGASYEQYF

cdr3_length: 14
v_call: TRBV2
clone_size: few
cdr3_aa: CASAGRVDPTTGYF

cdr3_length: 11
v_call: TRBV29-1
clone_size: NA
cdr3_aa: CSVVSYYGYTF

cdr3_length: 15
v_call: TRBV5-1
clone_size: NA
cdr3_aa: CASSTGTSDTDTQYF

cdr3_length: 14
v_call: TRBV6-5
clone_size: NA
cdr3_aa: CASRPQGQPYGYTF

cdr3_length: 18
v_call: TRBV20-1
clone_size: NA
cdr3_aa: CSARDGAGRTFPSYEQYF

cdr3_length: 10
v_call: TRBV24-1
clone_size: few
cdr3_aa: CATSFYEQYF

cdr3_length: 14
v_call: TRBV6-2/TRBV6-3
clone_size: NA
cdr3_aa: CASSYGRDRREAFF

cdr3_length: 13
v_call: TRBV20-1
clone_size: NA
cdr3_aa: CSAKALAGGELFF

cdr3_length: 15
v_call: TRBV5-1
clone_size: NA
cdr3_aa: CASSLGSSRELEAFF

cdr3_length: 15
v_call: TRBV4-3
clone_size: few
cdr3_aa: CASSQATIRGGEQYF

cdr3_length: 18
v_call: TRBV7-6
clone_size: many
cdr3_aa: CASSLILQQGNEGTEAFF

cdr3_length: 13
v_call: TRBV6-5
clone_size: NA
cdr3_aa: CASRSERAYEQYF

cdr3_length: 14
v_call: TRBV7-6
clone_size: NA
cdr3_aa: CASSLTGRGSPLHF

cdr3_length: 15
v_call: TRBV5-1
clone_size: NA
cdr3_aa: CASSFLGTDNTEAFF

cdr3_length: 19
v_call: TRBV6-5
clone_size: NA
cdr3_aa: CASSYFGTGSIPSTDTQYF

cdr3_length: 14
v_call: TRBV6-5
clone_size: NA
cdr3_aa: CATKGGSTLYEQYF

cdr3_length: 12
v_call: TRBV30
clone_size: NA
cdr3_aa: CAWSADLHEAFF

cdr3_length: 16
v_call: TRBV27
clone_size: few
cdr3_aa: CASGRRDTLNYNEQFF

cdr3_length: 19
v_call: TRBV4-3
clone_size: few
cdr3_aa: CASSQEGGRSLSGANVLTF

cdr3_length: 18
v_call: TRBV5-1
clone_size: NA
cdr3_aa: CAGSLVPPGTANTGELFF

cdr3_length: 14
v_call: TRBV12-3/TRBV12-4
clone_size: few
cdr3_aa: CASSDGTASTEAFF

cdr3_length: 15
v_call: TRBV7-8
clone_size: few
cdr3_aa: CASSLDGRGTGELFF

cdr3_length: 15
v_call: TRBV10-3
clone_size: few
cdr3_aa: CAISPTRDRGSEQYF